Following are 4 T cell receptor beta chains from one sample sequenced in a study of blood T cell repertoires in COVID-19. Sequencing used immunoSEQ multiplex PCR; TCRdb keeps in-frame clones, though not all of them. The repertoire holds more than 95,000 clones, with roughly nine tenths as singletons. The material sequenced was peripheral blood. These receptors came from a human donor in a cohort sampled during active COVID-19.

The chain employs TRBV7-8 and TRBJ2-3, with D maybe TRBD1 (6 bases). The germline V and J ends were trimmed by 5 bases and 6 bases, with 18 bases remaining between them. Germline-derived CDR1 and CDR2 are SGHVS and FQNEAQ. The CDR3 consists of 15 residues. The chain's CDR3 is CASSPDGVGADTQYF. CDR3 nucleotides: TGTGCCAGCAGCCCCGACGGGGTGGGGGCGGATACGCAGTATTTT.

The chain recombines TRBV30 with TRBJ1-4, with D uncertain. Deletions cut 2 bases from V and 7 bases from J, with 11 bases between. The germline gives CDR1 GTSNPN, CDR2 SVGIG (reference sequence). This CDR3 has 13 residues. Here the CDR3 reads CAWSFSRFEKLFF. CDR3 in DNA: TGTGCCTGGAGTTTTAGTCGTTTTGAAAAACTGTTTTTT.

Comment on this clone: A read error may account for a junction end that differs from germline. The V gene is TRBV2, the J gene TRBJ2-2, with TRBD1 identical over 9 bases. The CDR3 spans 15 residues. Germline loops: CDR1 SNHLY, CDR2 FYNNEI. This chain's CDR3 is CASRTGTGNAGELFF. The CDR3 DNA reads TGTGCCAGCAGAACCGGGACAGGGAACGCCGGGGAGCTGTTTTTT.

The chain joins TRBV4-3 to TRBJ2-2, with D tentatively TRBD1 (6 bases). CDR3 size: 15 residues. Germline V gene sequence: CDR1 LGHNA, CDR2 YSLEER. The V end lost 2 bases, the J end lost 0 bases, and 7 bases lay between the germline ends. CDR3 residues: CASSQWDTNTGELFF. In DNA, the CDR3 is TGCGCCAGCAGCCAATGGGACACGAACACCGGGGAGCTGTTTTTT.